Following are 19 T cell receptor beta chains from one sample sequenced in a study of blood T cell repertoires in COVID-19. The protocol was immunoSEQ multiplex PCR, while the TCRdb copy is restricted to in-frame clones and leaves out a portion. The table lists some 360,000 clones, 89% of them singletons. Sequencing was carried out using peripheral blood. Receptors originate from an older woman with COVID-19, enrolled during active disease.

CDR3 nucleotides: TGTGCCAGCAGCGTAGATAATACGGGGGGCTCCTACAATGAGCAGTTCTTC. This codes for CASSVDNTGGSYNEQFF. The chain combines TRBV9 with TRBJ2-1; the match to TRBD2 covers 7 bases. Germline CDR1 and CDR2: SGDLS and YYNGEE. This CDR3 is 17 amino acids long. The junction had 6 bases not matched to a gene; V was cut back by 0 bases and J by 0 bases.

Only one count was recorded for this clone. The CDR3 sequence: CASEWAGTYEQYF. The CDR3 DNA is TGTGCCAGTGAGTGGGCAGGAACCTACGAGCAGTACTTC. J is TRBJ2-7 and V is TRBV2; D ambiguous. With 9 bases removed from V and 2 bases from J, the gap between germline ends came to 14 bases. There are 13 residues in the CDR3. CDR1 and CDR2 from the germline V gene are SNHLY and FYNNEI.

This clone was recorded once. J is TRBJ2-4 and V is TRBV28, with 8 bases that match TRBD1. Trimming cost V 4 bases and J 1 base; bases outside gene matches: 3. Per germline, CDR1 MDHEN and CDR2 SYDVKM. The CDR3 consists of 15 residues. The DNA for the CDR3 is TGTGCCAGCAGTTGGACAGGGAACGCCAAAAACATTCAGTACTTC. The encoded protein is CASSWTGNAKNIQYF.

This clone has just one count. The chain links TRBV5-4 to TRBJ1-6; the match to TRBD1 covers 7 bases. J was trimmed by 8 bases and V by 0 bases; bases with no gene match: 2. CDR1 and CDR2 from the germline V gene are SGHNT and YYREEE (reference sequence). CDR3 length equals 14 residues. For the CDR3, the DNA is TGTGCCAGCAGCTTGGCAGGGGGATATTCACCCCTCCACTTT. Its translation: CASSLAGGYSPLHF. Full variable domain (outside the CDR3, taken from reference TRBV5-4 and TRBJ1-6): ETGVTQSPTHLIKTRGQQVTLRCSSQSGHNTVSWYQQALGQGPQFIFQYYREEENGRGNFPPRFSGLQFPNYSSELNVNALELDDSALYLCASSLAGGYSPLHFGNGTRLTVT.

This chain links TRBV6-6 with TRBJ1-6, with D possibly TRBD1 on 6 matching bases. CDR3 size: 14 residues. Germline V lookup: CDR1 MNHNY, CDR2 SVGAGI (reference sequence). Trimming removed 7 bases at V and 7 bases at J, with 14 bases between. CDR3 nucleotide sequence: TGTGCCAGCATCCAGGGGAATTTAAATTCACCCCTCCACTTT. Its protein is CASIQGNLNSPLHF.

This clone was picked up a small number of times. The chain carries TRBV5-6 and TRBJ2-5, with D possibly TRBD1 on 6 matching bases. Germline assignment: CDR1 SGHDT and CDR2 YYEEEE. The CDR3 spans 13 residues. V was clipped by 5 bases and J by 6 bases, with 14 bases between them. The chain's CDR3 is CASREDSSKTQYF. CDR3 DNA sequence: TGTGCCAGCAGAGAGGACAGTTCCAAGACCCAGTACTTC.

The chain carries TRBV18 and TRBJ2-1; D unclear. V lost 2 bases and J lost 2, with 7 bases in between. The CDR3 is 14 amino acids. Germline V gives CDR1 KGHSH, CDR2 LQKENI. This CDR3 reads CASSPTATYNEQFF. As DNA, the CDR3 is TGTGCCAGCTCACCAACTGCTACCTACAATGAGCAGTTCTTC.

J is TRBJ1-4 and V is TRBV19, with TRBD1 matching 10 bases. This CDR3 has 16 amino acids. CDR1 is LNHDA, CDR2 SQIVND, per germline (reference sequence). V was clipped by 5 bases and J by 5 bases; unmatched bases: 8. The CDR3 region has the DNA TGTGCCAGTAGTCCTTACTCGGGACAGGGGAATGAAAAACTGTTTTTT. It yields the protein CASSPYSGQGNEKLFF.

This rearrangement joins TRBV7-3 to TRBJ2-3; TRBD1 is a possible D gene (5 bases). Germline-derived CDR1 and CDR2 are SGHTA and FQGTGA. This CDR3 has 13 residues. Trimming took 3 bases from V and 4 from J, leaving 8 bases between them. The CDR3 DNA reads TGTGCCAGCAGCTTTGGGGCGGCAGATACGCAGTATTTT. Its protein product is CASSFGAADTQYF.

This rearrangement joins TRBV6-1 to TRBJ1-2, with D uncertain. Germline V gene lookup returns CDR1 MNHNS and CDR2 SASEGT. The CDR3 covers 12 residues. V lost 2 bases and J 8 bases, leaving 9 bases between the germline ends. CDR3 nucleotide sequence: TGTGCCAGCAGTGAAACCCCTCGGGGCTACACCTTC. Translating gives CASSETPRGYTF.

The V gene is TRBV18, the J gene TRBJ1-1; D is perhaps TRBD1 (6 bases). V lost 4 bases and J lost 3, with 12 bases in between. CDR3 length: 14 amino acids. Looked up from germline, CDR1 is KGHSH and CDR2 is LQKENI. This chain's CDR3 is CASSQGVGDTEAFF. The DNA of the CDR3 is TGTGCCAGCTCACAGGGGGTAGGAGACACTGAAGCTTTCTTT.

The chain joins TRBV6-5 to TRBJ2-5; 9 bases match TRBD2. J lost 2 bases, V lost 7 bases, and 5 bases had no gene match. The CDR3 is made up of 14 amino acids. The germline gives CDR1 MNHEY, CDR2 SVGAGI. DNA of the CDR3: TGTGCCAGCACCCCCAGCGGGGGGCAAGAGACCCAGTACTTC. Translated, it gives CASTPSGGQETQYF.

This chain uses TRBV7-9 with TRBJ2-2, with 13 bases fitting TRBD2. V lost 5 bases, J lost 3 bases, and 6 bases stayed unmatched. CDR1 and CDR2 (germline): SEHNR, FQNEAQ (reference sequence). The CDR3 has 17 amino acids. This CDR3 reads CASSQTSGGHYTGELFF. DNA for the CDR3: TGTGCCAGCAGCCAGACTAGCGGGGGGCACTACACCGGGGAGCTGTTTTTT.

The rearrangement uses TRBV5-6 and TRBJ2-3; 7 bases map to TRBD2. The CDR3 sequence is 14 residues long. The trim removed 2 bases at V and 1 base at J, leaving 1 base unmatched. Germline-derived CDR1 and CDR2 are SGHDT and YYEEEE. The CDR3 DNA is TGTGCCAGCAGCTTACGGGGGGGCACAGATACGCAGTATTTT. This codes for CASSLRGGTDTQYF.

V is TRBV2 and J is TRBJ1-2; TRBD1 might be the D (5 bases). This CDR3 contains 13 residues. The V gene's germline CDR1 is SNHLY and CDR2 FYNNEI. V was pared by 5 bases and J by 3 bases, with 10 bases between. CDR3 residues: CASSFDRHYGYTF. The CDR3 DNA reads TGTGCCAGCAGTTTTGACAGACACTATGGCTACACCTTC.

The chain joins TRBV28 to TRBJ2-2; the match to TRBD1 covers 8 bases. V gave up 6 bases and J gave up 5 bases; unmatched junction bases: 11. Germline V lookup: CDR1 MDHEN, CDR2 SYDVKM. This CDR3 spans 16 amino acids. The CDR3 spells CASRAPRQGKTGELFF. CDR3 in DNA: TGTGCCAGCAGAGCTCCGAGACAGGGGAAAACCGGGGAGCTGTTTTTT.

The chain links TRBV27 to TRBJ2-3, with 9 positions matching TRBD2. This CDR3 spans 15 amino acids. J was trimmed by 2 bases and V by 5 bases; bases with no gene match: 5. Germline V gene sequence: CDR1 MNHEY, CDR2 SMNVEV (reference sequence). The CDR3 DNA follows: TGTGCCAGCAGTGTCAGCGGGGGGATCACAGATACGCAGTATTTT. Translated, it gives CASSVSGGITDTQYF.

J is TRBJ2-3 and V is TRBV29-1; 8 bases line up with TRBD1. V dropped 7 bases and J dropped 3; count of bases not matched to a gene: 0. The germline gives CDR1 SQVTM, CDR2 ANQGSEA. The CDR3 spans 11 residues. The CDR3 DNA reads as TGCAGCGGACAGGGGACAGATACGCAGTATTTT. Protein product: CSGQGTDTQYF.

The rearrangement links TRBV6-1 to TRBJ1-1, with 7 positions matching TRBD1. Germline CDR1 MNHNS, CDR2 SASEGT. V was clipped by 2 bases and J by 0 bases; unmatched bases: 3. The CDR3 loop spans 15 amino acids. The CDR3 sequence is CASSESGTVNTEAFF. CDR3 nucleotides: TGTGCCAGCAGTGAATCAGGGACAGTGAACACTGAAGCTTTCTTT.